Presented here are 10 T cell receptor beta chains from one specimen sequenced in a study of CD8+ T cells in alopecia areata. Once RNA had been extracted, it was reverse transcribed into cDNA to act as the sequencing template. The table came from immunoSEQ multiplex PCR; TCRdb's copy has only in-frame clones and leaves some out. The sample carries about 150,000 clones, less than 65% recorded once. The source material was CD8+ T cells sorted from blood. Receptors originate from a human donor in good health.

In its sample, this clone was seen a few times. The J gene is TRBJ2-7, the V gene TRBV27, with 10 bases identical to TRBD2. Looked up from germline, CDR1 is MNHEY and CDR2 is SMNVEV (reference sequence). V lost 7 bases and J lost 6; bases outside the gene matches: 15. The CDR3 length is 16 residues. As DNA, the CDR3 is TGTGCCAGCAAAAACGAACCGGGACTAGCGTGGAGCGAGCAGTACTTC. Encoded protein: CASKNEPGLAWSEQYF.

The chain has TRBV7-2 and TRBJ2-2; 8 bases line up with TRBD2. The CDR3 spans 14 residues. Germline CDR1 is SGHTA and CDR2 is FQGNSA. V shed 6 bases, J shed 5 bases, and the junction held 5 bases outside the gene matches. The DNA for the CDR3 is TGTGCCAGCAGTCACCGGGGGGGGACCGGGGAGCTGTTTTTT. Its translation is CASSHRGGTGELFF.

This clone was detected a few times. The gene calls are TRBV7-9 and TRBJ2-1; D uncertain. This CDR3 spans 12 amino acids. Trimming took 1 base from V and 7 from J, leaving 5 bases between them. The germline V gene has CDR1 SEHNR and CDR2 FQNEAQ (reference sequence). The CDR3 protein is CASSLEWNEQFF. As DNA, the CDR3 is TGTGCCAGCAGCTTAGAGTGGAATGAGCAGTTCTTC.

Here the CDR3 reads CASSHQGYTGELFF. The CDR3 coding sequence is TGTGCCAGCAGTCACCAGGGTTACACCGGGGAGCTGTTTTTT. The genes are TRBV27 and TRBJ2-2; tentative D call: TRBD1 (5 bases). Looked up from germline, CDR1 is MNHEY and CDR2 is SMNVEV (reference sequence). Trimming removed 5 bases from V and 3 bases from J, with 10 bases in between. CDR3 length: 14 amino acids.

As DNA, the CDR3 is TGCGCCAGCAGCCAAGAGCCAGGGGTGAACACTGAAGCTTTCTTT. Amino acids: CASSQEPGVNTEAFF. The genes are TRBV4-1 and TRBJ1-1; possibly TRBD1 for D (6 bases). The germline CDR1 and CDR2 sequences are MGHRA and YSYEKL. The CDR3 contains 15 residues. The ends were cut back, 0 bases at V and 0 bases at J, with 8 bases in the middle.

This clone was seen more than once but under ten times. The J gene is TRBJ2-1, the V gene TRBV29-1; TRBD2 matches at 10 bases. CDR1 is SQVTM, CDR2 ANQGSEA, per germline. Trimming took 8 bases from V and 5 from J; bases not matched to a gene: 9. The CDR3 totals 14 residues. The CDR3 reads CSSSGRIGHNEQFF. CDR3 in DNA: TGCAGCAGTAGCGGGAGGATCGGCCACAATGAGCAGTTCTTC.

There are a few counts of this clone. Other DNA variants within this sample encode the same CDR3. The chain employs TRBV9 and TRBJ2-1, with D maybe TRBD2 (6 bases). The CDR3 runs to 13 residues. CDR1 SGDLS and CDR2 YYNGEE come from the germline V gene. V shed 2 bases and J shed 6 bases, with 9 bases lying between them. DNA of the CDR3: TGTGCCAGCAGCGTGGGGGGAGGCAATGAGCAGTTCTTC. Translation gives CASSVGGGNEQFF.

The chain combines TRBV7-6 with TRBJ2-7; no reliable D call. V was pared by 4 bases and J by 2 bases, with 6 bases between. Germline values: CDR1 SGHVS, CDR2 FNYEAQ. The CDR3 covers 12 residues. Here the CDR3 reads CASSSGTYEQYF. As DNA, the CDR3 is TGTGCCAGCAGCTCCGGCACCTACGAGCAGTACTTC. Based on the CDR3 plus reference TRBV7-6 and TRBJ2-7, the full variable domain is GAGVSQSPRYKVTKRGQDVALRCDPISGHVSLYWYRQALGQGPEFLTYFNYEAQQDKSGLPNDRFSAERPEGSISTLTIQRTEQRDSAMYRCASSSGTYEQYFGPGTRLTVT.

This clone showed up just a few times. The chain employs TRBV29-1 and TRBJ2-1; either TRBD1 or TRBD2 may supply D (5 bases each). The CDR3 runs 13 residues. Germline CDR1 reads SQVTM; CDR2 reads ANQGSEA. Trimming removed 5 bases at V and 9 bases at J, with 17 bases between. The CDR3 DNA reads TGCAGCGTTTACGCCGGGACCCCGGGTGAGCAGTTCTTC. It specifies CSVYAGTPGEQFF.

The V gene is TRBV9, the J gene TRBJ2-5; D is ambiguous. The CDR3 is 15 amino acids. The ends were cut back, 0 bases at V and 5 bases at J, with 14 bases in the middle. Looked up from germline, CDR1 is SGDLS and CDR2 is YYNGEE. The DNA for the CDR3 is TGTGCCAGCAGCGTAGCTACACAGCTAAGGGAGACCCAGTACTTC. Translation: CASSVATQLRETQYF.